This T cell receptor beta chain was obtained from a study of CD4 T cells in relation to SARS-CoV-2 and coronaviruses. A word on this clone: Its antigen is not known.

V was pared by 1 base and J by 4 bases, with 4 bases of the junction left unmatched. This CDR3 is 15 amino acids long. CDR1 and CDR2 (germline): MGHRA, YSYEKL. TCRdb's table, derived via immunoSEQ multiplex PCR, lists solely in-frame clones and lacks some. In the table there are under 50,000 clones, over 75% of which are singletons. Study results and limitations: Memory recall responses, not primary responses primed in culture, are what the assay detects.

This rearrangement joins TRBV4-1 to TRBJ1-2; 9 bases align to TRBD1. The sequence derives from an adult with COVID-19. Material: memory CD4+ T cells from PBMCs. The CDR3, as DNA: TGCGCCAGCAGCCAAGCGGGACAGGGAGGCTATGGCTACACCTTC. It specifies CASSQAGQGGYGYTF.